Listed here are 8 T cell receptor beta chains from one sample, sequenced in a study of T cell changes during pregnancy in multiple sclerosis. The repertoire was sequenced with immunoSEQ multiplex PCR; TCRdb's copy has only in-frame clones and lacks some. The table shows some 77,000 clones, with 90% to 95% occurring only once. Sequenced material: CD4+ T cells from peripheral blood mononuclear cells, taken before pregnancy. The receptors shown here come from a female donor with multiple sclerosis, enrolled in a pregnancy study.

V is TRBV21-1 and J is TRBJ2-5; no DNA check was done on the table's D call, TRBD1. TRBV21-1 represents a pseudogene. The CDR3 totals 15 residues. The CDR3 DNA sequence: TGTGCCAGCAGCAAAGCAGGGGTGGGTGGCGAGACCCAGTACTTC. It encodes CASSKAGVGGETQYF.

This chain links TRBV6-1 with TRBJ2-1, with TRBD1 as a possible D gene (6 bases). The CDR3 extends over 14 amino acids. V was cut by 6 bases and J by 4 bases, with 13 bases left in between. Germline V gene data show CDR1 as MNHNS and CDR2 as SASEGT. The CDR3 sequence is CASRPGAVYNEQFF. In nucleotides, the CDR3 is TGTGCCAGCAGGCCAGGGGCGGTTTACAATGAGCAGTTCTTC.

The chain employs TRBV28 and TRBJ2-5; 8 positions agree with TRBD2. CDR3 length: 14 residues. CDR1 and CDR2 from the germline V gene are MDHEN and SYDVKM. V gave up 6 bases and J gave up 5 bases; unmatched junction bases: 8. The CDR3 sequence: CASSESGSIETQYF. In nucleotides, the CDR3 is TGTGCCAGCAGCGAAAGCGGGAGCATCGAGACCCAGTACTTC.

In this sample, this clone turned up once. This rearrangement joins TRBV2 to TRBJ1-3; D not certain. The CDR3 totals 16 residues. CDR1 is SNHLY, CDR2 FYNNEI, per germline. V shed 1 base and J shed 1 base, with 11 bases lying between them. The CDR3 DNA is TGTGCCAGCAGTGAAGAGATAACAGCTTCTGGAAACACCATATATTTT. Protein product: CASSEEITASGNTIYF.

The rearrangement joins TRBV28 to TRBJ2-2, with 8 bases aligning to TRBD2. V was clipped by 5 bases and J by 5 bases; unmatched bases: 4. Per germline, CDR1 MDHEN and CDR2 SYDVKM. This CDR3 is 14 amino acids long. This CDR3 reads CASSRTSPTGELFF. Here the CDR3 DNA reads TGTGCCAGCAGTCGGACTAGCCCAACCGGGGAGCTGTTTTTT.

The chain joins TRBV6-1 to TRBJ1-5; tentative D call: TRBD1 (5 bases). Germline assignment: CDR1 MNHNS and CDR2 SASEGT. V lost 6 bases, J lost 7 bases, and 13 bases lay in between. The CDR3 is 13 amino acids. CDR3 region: CASRDTYNQPQHF. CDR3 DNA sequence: TGTGCCAGCAGGGACACCTACAACCAGCCCCAGCATTTT.

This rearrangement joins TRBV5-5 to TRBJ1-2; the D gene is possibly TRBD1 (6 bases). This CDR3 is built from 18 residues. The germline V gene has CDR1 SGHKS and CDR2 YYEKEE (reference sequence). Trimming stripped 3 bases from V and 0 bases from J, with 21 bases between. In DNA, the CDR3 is TGTGCCAGCAGCTCCACAAACAAAAGACAGGCCGCTAACTATGGCTACACCTTC. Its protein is CASSSTNKRQAANYGYTF. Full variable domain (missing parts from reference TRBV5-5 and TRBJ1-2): DAGVTQSPTHLIKTRGQQVTLRCSPISGHKSVSWYQQVLGQGPQFIFQYYEKEERGRGNFPDRFSARQFPNYSSELNVNALLLGDSALYLCASSSTNKRQAANYGYTFGSGTRLTVV.

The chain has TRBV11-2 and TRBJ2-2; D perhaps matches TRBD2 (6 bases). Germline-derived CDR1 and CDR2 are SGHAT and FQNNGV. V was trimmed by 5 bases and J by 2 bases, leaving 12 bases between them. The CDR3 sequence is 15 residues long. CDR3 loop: CASSESGLNTGELFF. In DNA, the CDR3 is TGTGCCAGCAGCGAATCGGGACTCAACACCGGGGAGCTGTTTTTT. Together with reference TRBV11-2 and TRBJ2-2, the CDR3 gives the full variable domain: EAGVAQSPRYKIIEKRQSVAFWCNPISGHATLYWYQQILGQGPKLLIQFQNNGVVDDSQLPKDRFSAERLKGVDSTLKIQPAKLEDSAVYLCASSESGLNTGELFFGEGSRLTVL.